The clone carrying this T cell receptor (beta chain) was picked up a small number of times. This CDR3 has 14 amino acids. Per the germline V gene, CDR1 is SGDLS and CDR2 is YYNGEE. Trimming left V 2 bases short and J 1 base short, with 9 bases between. Source study methods: Reference gene primers were amplified, and this amplification served to estimate nucleated cell counts. Here immunoSEQ multiplex PCR was the method, and the copy in TCRdb shows in-frame clones only, minus some. The DNA was the basis for D and trimming; V, J and clone size are from that table. The sample shows some 150,000 clones, 65% to 80% of them seen only once. This record comes from a study of blood T cell repertoires in COVID-19. Study at large: There were acute and convalescent COVID-19 samples, and they came from the United States, Italy and Spain. From T cells, B-cell-depleted T cells, or PBMCs came the material, which was cDNA or gDNA.

The sequenced sample was peripheral blood. The J gene is TRBJ2-5, the V gene TRBV9; tentatively, D is TRBD2 (5 bases). The receptor comes from a man aged 55 to 70 with acute or convalescent COVID-19. Here the CDR3 DNA reads TGTGCCAGCAGCGTCGGGGAGACCCAAGAGACCCAGTACTTC. As protein: CASSVGETQETQYF.